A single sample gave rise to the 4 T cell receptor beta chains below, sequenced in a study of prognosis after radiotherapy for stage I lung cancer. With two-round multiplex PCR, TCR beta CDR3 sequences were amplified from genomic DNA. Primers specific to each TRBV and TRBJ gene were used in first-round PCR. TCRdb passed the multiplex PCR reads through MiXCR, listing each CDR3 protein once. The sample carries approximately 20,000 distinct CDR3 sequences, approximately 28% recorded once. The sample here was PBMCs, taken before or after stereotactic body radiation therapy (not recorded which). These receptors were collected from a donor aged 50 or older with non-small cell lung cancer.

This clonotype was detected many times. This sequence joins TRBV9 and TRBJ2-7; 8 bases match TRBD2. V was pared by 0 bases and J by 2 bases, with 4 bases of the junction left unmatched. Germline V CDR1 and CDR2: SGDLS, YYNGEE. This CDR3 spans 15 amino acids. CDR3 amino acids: CASSVEFGGAYEQYF. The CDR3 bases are TGTGCCAGCAGCGTAGAATTCGGGGGGGCCTACGAGCAGTACTTC.

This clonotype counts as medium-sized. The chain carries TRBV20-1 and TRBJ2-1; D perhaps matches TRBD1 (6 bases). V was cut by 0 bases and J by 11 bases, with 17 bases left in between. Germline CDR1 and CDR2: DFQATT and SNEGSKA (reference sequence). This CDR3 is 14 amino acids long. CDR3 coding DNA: TGCAGTGCTAGAGACCTCGGGACACCCCTTAAGCAGTTCTTC. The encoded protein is CSARDLGTPLKQFF.

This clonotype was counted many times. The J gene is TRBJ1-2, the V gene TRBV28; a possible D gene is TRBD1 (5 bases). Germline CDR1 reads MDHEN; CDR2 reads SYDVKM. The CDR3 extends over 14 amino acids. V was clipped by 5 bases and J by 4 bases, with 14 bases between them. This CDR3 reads CASSSRGLFYGYTF. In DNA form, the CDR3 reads TGTGCCAGCAGTAGCCGGGGCCTCTTCTATGGCTACACCTTC.

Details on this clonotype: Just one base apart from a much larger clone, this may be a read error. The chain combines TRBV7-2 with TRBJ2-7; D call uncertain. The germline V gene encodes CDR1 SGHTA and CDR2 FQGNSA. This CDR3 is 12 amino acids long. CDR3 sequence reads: CASSRVTYERYF. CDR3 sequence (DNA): TGTGCCAGCAGCAGGGTTACCTACGAGCGGTACTTC.